Listed below are T cell receptor beta chains from one sample, sequenced in a study of control samples from healthy donors and cancer patients. Sequencing used immunoSEQ multiplex PCR; TCRdb keeps in-frame clones, though not all of them. The repertoire holds some 150,000 clones, with over 85% as singletons. The sequenced sample was blood. These receptors all stem from a man between 45 and 60 years old in good health. CDR3s leave out the opening cysteine and the closing phenylalanine or tryptophan.

length,J,V,CDR3
14,TRBJ2-4,TRBV28,ASSSTDRGDKNIQY
13,TRBJ1-5,TRBV19,ASSKRNRENQPQH
12,TRBJ1-2,TRBV7-2,ASSRDRGPYGYT
14,TRBJ2-3,TRBV5-1,ASSLSPAGGPDTQY
13,TRBJ2-5,TRBV5-1,ASSYGLAVQETQY
14,TRBJ1-4,TRBV28,ASSFGAGVANEKLF
11,TRBJ2-7,TRBV27,ASSLSGLGAED
13,TRBJ2-1,TRBV18,ASSPSSATYNEQF
14,TRBJ2-5,TRBV4-1,ASSPKGARAGETQY
13,TRBJ1-2,TRBV20-1,SASVSQGAPEGYT
13,TRBJ2-1,TRBV6-5,ASSYSVLAGGEQF
11,TRBJ2-7,TRBV18,ASSLRGAAEQY
13,TRBJ1-5,TRBV28,ASSLTGGSNQPQH
12,TRBJ2-3,TRBV10-2,ASSEWLAVPKQY
12,TRBJ1-4,TRBV19,ASSIDRRNEKLF
13,TRBJ1-1,TRBV5-8,ASSRGLLRSAEAF
12,TRBJ2-1,TRBV5-8,ASSSAWAYNEQF
12,TRBJ2-2,TRBV3-1/TRBV3-2,ASSQDFNTGELF
16,TRBJ1-4,TRBV6-1,ASSERPLSGAPNEKLF
13,TRBJ2-6,TRBV14,ASSQDRVGANVLT
11,TRBJ1-4,TRBV7-9,ASSLGSNEKLF
11,TRBJ1-1,TRBV6-6,ASSLGHNTEAF
12,TRBJ2-5,TRBV6-5,ASRPRGLQETQY
13,TRBJ1-6,TRBV5-1,ASSLAGGEVSPLH
13,TRBJ1-1,TRBV5-1,ASSQQGQPNTEAF
12,TRBJ1-5,TRBV28,ASSPGGSNQPQH
14,TRBJ2-1,TRBV3-1/TRBV3-2,ASSDGLLAGGNEQF
14,TRBJ2-1,TRBV24-1,ATSGITGNSYNEQF
13,TRBJ1-2,TRBV9,ASSVAQGWAYGYT
13,TRBJ2-7,TRBV5-1,ASSFAGQVDYEQY
14,TRBJ2-2,TRBV5-1,ASSLASGQGTGELF
12,TRBJ2-7,TRBV3-1/TRBV3-2,ASSLRDRDYEQY
11,TRBJ2-7,TRBV27,ASSFRGSYEQY